The rows below give T cell receptor beta chains drawn from one sample of a study of vaccination and CD4 T cells after COVID-19. MiXCR, applied by TCRdb to the PCR reads, yields one record per CDR3 protein. The sample lists some 16,000 distinct CDR3 sequences, approximately 53% occurring once. The antigens for these receptors are not known. Sequencing input: CD4+ T cells from blood, cultured in vitro. These receptor sequences come from a human donor who had recovered from COVID-19. Both conserved end residues are part of each CDR3. The order of the fields is D gene, V gene, J gene, clone size, CDR3 DNA, CDR3 protein. The D gene is left open where the match is weak. Clone size, where shown, is once, few, many, or a class for clones that have expanded.

d_call: .
v_call: TRBV28
j_call: TRBJ2-6
clone_size: .
cdr3_nt: TGTGCCAGCAGTTCCTACAGGGACTCTGGGGCCAACGTCCTGACTTTC
cdr3_aa: CASSSYRDSGANVLTF

d_call: .
v_call: TRBV7-2
j_call: TRBJ1-2
clone_size: .
cdr3_nt: TGTGCCAGCAGCTTAGACGCAGTGGGTGGCTACACCTTC
cdr3_aa: CASSLDAVGGYTF

d_call: .
v_call: TRBV20-1
j_call: TRBJ2-1
clone_size: once
cdr3_nt: TGCAGTGCTCGGGCCGAATGGAGTGAGCAGTTCTTC
cdr3_aa: CSARAEWSEQFF

d_call: .
v_call: TRBV5-1
j_call: TRBJ1-1
clone_size: .
cdr3_nt: TGCGCCAGCAGCTTGGTGGTGGGGAATGGTGAAGCTTTCTTT
cdr3_aa: CASSLVVGNGEAFF

d_call: .
v_call: TRBV18
j_call: TRBJ1-5
clone_size: once
cdr3_nt: TGTGCCAGCTCACCACCGGGTAGGTTCGGGACCCAGCATTTT
cdr3_aa: CASSPPGRFGTQHF

d_call: .
v_call: TRBV20-1
j_call: TRBJ1-2
clone_size: .
cdr3_nt: TGCAGTGCTAGAGTCGGTGAGATTGACGGCTACACCTTC
cdr3_aa: CSARVGEIDGYTF

d_call: TRBD1
v_call: TRBV6-5
j_call: TRBJ1-6
clone_size: .
cdr3_nt: TGTGCCAGCAGTTACGAGACCGGCAGGGGGAATTCACCCCTCCACTTT
cdr3_aa: CASSYETGRGNSPLHF

d_call: .
v_call: TRBV20-1
j_call: TRBJ2-7
clone_size: .
cdr3_nt: TGCAGTGCTAGCTCCTACCGGGGCCCCTACGAGCAGTACTTC
cdr3_aa: CSASSYRGPYEQYF

d_call: TRBD1
v_call: TRBV7-2
j_call: TRBJ1-5
clone_size: .
cdr3_nt: TGTGCCAGCACAGGGGGTATTGGCAATCAGCCCCAGCATTTT
cdr3_aa: CASTGGIGNQPQHF

d_call: TRBD1
v_call: TRBV2
j_call: TRBJ2-7
clone_size: .
cdr3_nt: TGTGCCAGCAGTGACCGGGACAGGGGTCGTATTGAGCAGTACTTC
cdr3_aa: CASSDRDRGRIEQYF

d_call: .
v_call: TRBV19
j_call: TRBJ1-5
clone_size: .
cdr3_nt: TGTGCCAGTAGGGACCCGGTGGGTGGCAATCAGCCCCAGCATTTT
cdr3_aa: CASRDPVGGNQPQHF

d_call: .
v_call: TRBV6-2/TRBV6-3
j_call: TRBJ1-1
clone_size: .
cdr3_nt: TGTGCCAGCAGTCTCTACGGCTGGAACACTGAAGCTTTCTTT
cdr3_aa: CASSLYGWNTEAFF

d_call: .
v_call: TRBV28
j_call: TRBJ1-1
clone_size: .
cdr3_nt: TGTGCCAGCAGCCCGTCTTGGAGGGGCACTGAAGCTTTCTTT
cdr3_aa: CASSPSWRGTEAFF

d_call: .
v_call: TRBV19
j_call: TRBJ1-2
clone_size: few
cdr3_nt: TGTGCCAGTAGTATACGCGGGGGAATTCGGGCCAACTATGGCTACACCTTC
cdr3_aa: CASSIRGGIRANYGYTF

d_call: .
v_call: TRBV6-2/TRBV6-3
j_call: TRBJ2-2
clone_size: .
cdr3_nt: TGTGCCAGCGCGAAGGAAGGAGCCGGGGAGCTGTTTTTT
cdr3_aa: CASAKEGAGELFF

d_call: .
v_call: TRBV29-1
j_call: TRBJ2-5
clone_size: .
cdr3_nt: TGCAGCGTTGCGGCGGGCAGATTCCGGGAGACCCAGTACTTC
cdr3_aa: CSVAAGRFRETQYF

d_call: TRBD1
v_call: TRBV7-2
j_call: TRBJ2-7
clone_size: few
cdr3_nt: TGTGCCAGCAGATACGACCGGGACAGCTACGAGCAGTACTTC
cdr3_aa: CASRYDRDSYEQYF

d_call: .
v_call: TRBV28
j_call: TRBJ1-5
clone_size: few
cdr3_nt: TGTGCCAGCAGTTTATTCGACGGGTACCAGCCCCAGCATTTT
cdr3_aa: CASSLFDGYQPQHF

d_call: .
v_call: TRBV4-1
j_call: TRBJ2-7
clone_size: once
cdr3_nt: TGCGCCAGCAGCCAAGTCACCCGACTTGGGTACGAGCAGTACTTC
cdr3_aa: CASSQVTRLGYEQYF

d_call: .
v_call: TRBV30
j_call: TRBJ1-1
clone_size: .
cdr3_nt: TGTGCCTGGGAACCCGGGCCCTACTACACTGAAGCTTTCTTT
cdr3_aa: CAWEPGPYYTEAFF

d_call: .
v_call: TRBV11-2
j_call: TRBJ2-1
clone_size: .
cdr3_nt: TGTGCCAGCAGCTTAGTCTGGGGATCCTACAATGAGCAGTTCTTC
cdr3_aa: CASSLVWGSYNEQFF

d_call: .
v_call: TRBV28
j_call: TRBJ2-3
clone_size: .
cdr3_nt: TGTGCCAGCAGTTTAAACACAGATACGCAGTATTTT
cdr3_aa: CASSLNTDTQYF

d_call: .
v_call: TRBV5-6
j_call: TRBJ1-6
clone_size: .
cdr3_nt: TGTGCCAGCAGCTTGGCTGTGAATTCACCCCTCCACTTT
cdr3_aa: CASSLAVNSPLHF

d_call: TRBD1
v_call: TRBV6-5
j_call: TRBJ1-2
clone_size: .
cdr3_nt: TGTGCCAGCAGTTACTCGAAGGGACAGACGGGCGGCTACACCTTC
cdr3_aa: CASSYSKGQTGGYTF

d_call: .
v_call: TRBV20-1
j_call: TRBJ2-2
clone_size: few
cdr3_nt: TGCAGTGCTAGTAGGGACTCCGGGGAGCTGTTTTTT
cdr3_aa: CSASRDSGELFF

d_call: TRBD2
v_call: TRBV4-2
j_call: TRBJ2-3
clone_size: .
cdr3_nt: TGTGCCAGCAGTCGCAGCGGGGGCGGGGCAGATACGCAGTATTTT
cdr3_aa: CASSRSGGGADTQYF

d_call: .
v_call: TRBV7-2
j_call: TRBJ2-2
clone_size: .
cdr3_nt: TGTGCCAGCACCTCTCGTGGACTCTACGGGGAGCTGTTTTTT
cdr3_aa: CASTSRGLYGELFF

d_call: TRBD1
v_call: TRBV20-1
j_call: TRBJ2-7
clone_size: .
cdr3_nt: TGTAGTGACAAACAGGGGGCGCTTACCTACGAGCAGTACTTC
cdr3_aa: CSDKQGALTYEQYF

d_call: .
v_call: TRBV5-1
j_call: TRBJ1-5
clone_size: .
cdr3_nt: TGCGCCAGCAGCTTGGGTGCTGGCGATAGCAATCAGCCCCAGCATTTT
cdr3_aa: CASSLGAGDSNQPQHF

d_call: TRBD1
v_call: TRBV2
j_call: TRBJ1-2
clone_size: once
cdr3_nt: TGTGCCAGCAGTGCCCTCGGGACAGACTATGGCTACACCTTC
cdr3_aa: CASSALGTDYGYTF

d_call: .
v_call: TRBV27
j_call: TRBJ2-7
clone_size: .
cdr3_nt: TGTGCCAGCAGTTGGGATGGAGAGCAGTACTTC
cdr3_aa: CASSWDGEQYF

d_call: .
v_call: TRBV11-2
j_call: TRBJ2-7
clone_size: .
cdr3_nt: TGTGCCAGCAGGTCTGATGGATACGAGCAGTACTTC
cdr3_aa: CASRSDGYEQYF

d_call: TRBD2
v_call: TRBV5-1
j_call: TRBJ2-2
clone_size: .
cdr3_nt: TGCGCCAGCAGAGCGGGTTACCAGCGGGACAACACCGGGGAGCTGTTTTTT
cdr3_aa: CASRAGYQRDNTGELFF

d_call: TRBD1
v_call: TRBV2
j_call: TRBJ2-5
clone_size: medium-sized
cdr3_nt: TGTGCCAGCAGAAACAGGGGGCCGGAGACCCAGTACTTC
cdr3_aa: CASRNRGPETQYF

d_call: .
v_call: TRBV10-3
j_call: TRBJ2-2
clone_size: few
cdr3_nt: TGTGCCATCAGCCCCCTCCTTTTCACCGGGGAGCTGTTTTTT
cdr3_aa: CAISPLLFTGELFF

d_call: TRBD1
v_call: TRBV20-1
j_call: TRBJ2-7
clone_size: .
cdr3_nt: TGCAGTGCTAGGTTTAAGACACAGGGGTACGAGCAGTACTTC
cdr3_aa: CSARFKTQGYEQYF

d_call: TRBD1
v_call: TRBV6-1
j_call: TRBJ1-5
clone_size: .
cdr3_nt: TGTGCCAGCAGTGCTATCGGACAGGGCACTTTAAGCAATCAGCCCCAGCATTTT
cdr3_aa: CASSAIGQGTLSNQPQHF

d_call: .
v_call: TRBV6-1
j_call: TRBJ1-1
clone_size: .
cdr3_nt: TGTGCCAGCAGGACGGGACCGAGGAACACTGAAGCTTTCTTT
cdr3_aa: CASRTGPRNTEAFF

d_call: .
v_call: TRBV20-1
j_call: TRBJ1-3
clone_size: .
cdr3_nt: TGCAGTGCCAAAGAGAACTCTGGAAACACCATATATTTT
cdr3_aa: CSAKENSGNTIYF

d_call: TRBD2
v_call: TRBV11-3
j_call: TRBJ2-3
clone_size: .
cdr3_nt: TGTGCCAGCACCCGGACTAGCGGGGATACGCAGTATTTT
cdr3_aa: CASTRTSGDTQYF

d_call: .
v_call: TRBV6-4
j_call: TRBJ2-2
clone_size: few
cdr3_nt: TGTGCCAGCAGTGTTGAGGGGAACTCGAACACCGGGGAGCTGTTTTTT
cdr3_aa: CASSVEGNSNTGELFF

d_call: TRBD2
v_call: TRBV20-1
j_call: TRBJ2-3
clone_size: once
cdr3_nt: TGCAGTGCCCCAAGGCGGGGGACGCAGTATTTT
cdr3_aa: CSAPRRGTQYF

d_call: .
v_call: TRBV11-2
j_call: TRBJ1-1
clone_size: .
cdr3_nt: TGTGCCAGCAGCTTGGGGAGGGATAGGACTGAAGCTTTCTTT
cdr3_aa: CASSLGRDRTEAFF

d_call: TRBD1
v_call: TRBV29-1
j_call: TRBJ1-2
clone_size: once
cdr3_nt: TGCAGCGTGGGGGAAGGGGGCCGCCTACAGGGGGATAGCTATGGCTACACCTTC
cdr3_aa: CSVGEGGRLQGDSYGYTF

d_call: TRBD2
v_call: TRBV20-1
j_call: TRBJ2-7
clone_size: .
cdr3_nt: TGCAGTGCTAGGGGGACTAGCGGGGAGGTGGGCGAGCAGTACTTC
cdr3_aa: CSARGTSGEVGEQYF

d_call: .
v_call: TRBV6-5
j_call: TRBJ2-5
clone_size: once
cdr3_nt: TGTGCCAGCAGTTACGGGCGGTTGAACCAACAAGAGACCCAGTACTTC
cdr3_aa: CASSYGRLNQQETQYF

d_call: .
v_call: TRBV2
j_call: TRBJ1-2
clone_size: .
cdr3_nt: TGTGCCAGCAGTGATCGAGCCGGCTACACCTTC
cdr3_aa: CASSDRAGYTF